This is a list of T cell receptor beta chains from one sample in a study of cytomegalovirus exposure and HLA in healthy donors. The repertoire was sequenced with immunoSEQ multiplex PCR; TCRdb's copy has only in-frame clones and lacks some. The sample includes some 120,000 clones, around 90% of them seen just once. The sample was PBMCs. These receptors originate from a young woman in good health and CMV-seronegative. The CDR3 runs from the conserved cysteine through the conserved F or W. Each record gives: J gene, clone size, D gene, V gene, CDR3 DNA, CDR3 protein. A D gene is named only where the DNA matches it firmly. Part of the rows lack a size; the others show once, few, many or a class for expanded clones.

>TRBJ2-1|.|.|TRBV9
TGTGCCAGCAGCGTAGGGACTTACAATGAGCAGTTCTTC
CASSVGTYNEQFF
>TRBJ2-1|.|TRBD2|TRBV5-1
TGCGCCAGCAGCTTGGCGGGACTAGCGGGAGCCAATGAGCAGTTCTTC
CASSLAGLAGANEQFF
>TRBJ2-7|.|.|TRBV5-1
TGCGCCAGCAGCGGAGGGTACGAGCAGTACTTC
CASSGGYEQYF
>TRBJ2-1|once|.|TRBV5-5
TGTGCCAGCAGCTTGGAACAGGGACCCTACAATGAGCAGTTCTTC
CASSLEQGPYNEQFF
>TRBJ1-5|.|TRBD1|TRBV19
TGTGCCAGTAATCCAGGGGGCATTCAGCCCCAGCATTTT
CASNPGGIQPQHF
>TRBJ1-4|.|.|TRBV19
TGTGCCAGTAGCAAAGGACACCCCCCTGAAAAACTGTTTTTT
CASSKGHPPEKLFF
>TRBJ2-1|.|.|TRBV28
TGTGCCAGCAGTTCCCAGCGGGATGAGCAGTTCTTC
CASSSQRDEQFF
>TRBJ2-7|.|.|TRBV10-3
TGTGCCATCAGTGGGGTGACAGAACCCCTCTCCTACGAGCAGTACTTC
CAISGVTEPLSYEQYF
>TRBJ1-5|.|TRBD1|TRBV7-9
TGTGCCAGCAGCAGAGGGACAGGGGATGTTCAGCCCCAGCATTTT
CASSRGTGDVQPQHF
>TRBJ2-1|.|TRBD2|TRBV7-2
TGTGCCAGCAGCTTAGTGCTAGCGGGAGTTGTATCGGGGCAGTTCTTC
CASSLVLAGVVSGQFF
>TRBJ2-7|.|TRBD2|TRBV6-1
TGTGCCAGCAGCCCCGCCGCTAGCGGGATACGGTACTTC
CASSPAASGIRYF
>TRBJ1-5|.|.|TRBV7-2
TGTGCCAGCAGCTTAGTAGGGGGTGGTCAGCCCCAGCATTTT
CASSLVGGGQPQHF
>TRBJ2-1|.|.|TRBV4-1
TGCGCCAGCAGCCAAGACCCCGGAGGGGCCTACAATGAGCAGTTCTTC
CASSQDPGGAYNEQFF
>TRBJ1-4|.|.|TRBV5-7
TGTGCCAGCAGCTTGGAGGCTCCAGGGCAGGAGACTAATGAAAAACTGTTTTTT
CASSLEAPGQETNEKLFF
>TRBJ1-3|once|TRBD1|TRBV10-3
TGTGCCATCAGTGGGACAGGACATGGAAACACCATATATTTT
CAISGTGHGNTIYF
>TRBJ1-5|.|.|TRBV25-1
TGTGCCAGCAGTGGGCAGGGTCATCAGCCCCAGCATTTT
CASSGQGHQPQHF
>TRBJ2-2|.|TRBD2|TRBV9
TGTGCCAGCAGCAGGACTAGCGGACAATCAAACACCGGGGAGCTGTTTTTT
CASSRTSGQSNTGELFF
>TRBJ2-1|.|.|TRBV9
TGTGCCAGCAGCCCCCTTAATGAGCAGTTCTTC
CASSPLNEQFF
>TRBJ2-7|.|TRBD2|TRBV11-3
TGTGCCAGCAGCTCCCTGTCTAGCGGGAGGTACGAGCAGTACTTC
CASSSLSSGRYEQYF
>TRBJ2-1|.|TRBD2|TRBV18
TGTGCCAGCTCTGACGGCCTAGCGGCCTCCTACAATGAGCAGTTCTTC
CASSDGLAASYNEQFF
>TRBJ2-2|.|TRBD2|TRBV5-1
TGCGCCAGCAGCTTTCCGACTAGCGGGAGAGAGAGCACCGGGGAGCTGTTTTTT
CASSFPTSGRESTGELFF
>TRBJ2-3|.|.|TRBV5-5
TGTGCCAGCAGCGGGGGACACCCCGCAGATACGCAGTATTTT
CASSGGHPADTQYF
>TRBJ1-2|.|.|TRBV28
TGTGCCAGCAGTGCCACAGGGTCTCATGGCTACACCTTC
CASSATGSHGYTF
>TRBJ2-3|.|TRBD2|TRBV6-4
TGTGCCAGCAGTGAGGGTAGCGGGAGTTCGAATACGCAGTATTTT
CASSEGSGSSNTQYF
>TRBJ2-7|few|.|TRBV5-6
TGTGCCAGCACTTCCGGAGACGAGCAGTACTTC
CASTSGDEQYF
>TRBJ2-7|once|.|TRBV7-9
TGTGCCAGCAGCTTCGTTTCCCAGGGATCGGGGCAGTACTTC
CASSFVSQGSGQYF
>TRBJ2-1|once|.|TRBV7-8
TGTGCCAGCAGGCCACAGACTATGAATGAGCAGTTCTTC
CASRPQTMNEQFF
>TRBJ2-2|.|.|TRBV28
TGTGCCAGCACCCTCTCGGGGATGAACACCGGGGAGCTGTTTTTT
CASTLSGMNTGELFF
>TRBJ2-5|.|.|TRBV6-1
TGTGCCAGCAGTACCTGGGACATCTCCCGGGAGACCCAGTACTTC
CASSTWDISRETQYF
>TRBJ1-5|.|.|TRBV30
TGTGCCTGGAGTGTAGGACAGCTTAATCAGCCCCAGCATTTT
CAWSVGQLNQPQHF
>TRBJ2-2|.|.|TRBV5-1
TGCGCCAGCAGCCGCGTATTGAACACCGGGGAGCTGTTTTTT
CASSRVLNTGELFF
>TRBJ1-5|.|.|TRBV19
TGTGCCAGTAGTATAGTAGGGAGCCTGAGGCAGCCCCAGCATTTT
CASSIVGSLRQPQHF
>TRBJ1-2|.|.|TRBV11-3
TGTGCCAGCAGCCTGGGGAGGCGAAACTATGGCTACACCTTC
CASSLGRRNYGYTF
>TRBJ2-5|.|.|TRBV6-6
TGTGCCAGCAGTTACGGTGGGGCAGGCCAAGAGACCCAGTACTTC
CASSYGGAGQETQYF
>TRBJ2-1|once|TRBD2|TRBV4-1
TGCGCCAGCAGCCCCGGGACTACTACGACCCAAGGCTCCTACAATGAGCAGTTCTTC
CASSPGTTTTQGSYNEQFF
>TRBJ1-5|once|.|TRBV2
TGTGCCAGCAGTGAAATGGCAGGGAATAGCAATCAGCCCCAGCATTTT
CASSEMAGNSNQPQHF
>TRBJ1-1|.|.|TRBV11-2
TGTGCCAGCAGCTTAGTGTACGAGGACACTGAAGCTTTCTTT
CASSLVYEDTEAFF
>TRBJ1-4|.|TRBD1|TRBV30
TGTGCCTGGAGAGTAACGGGACAGGAAAATGAAAAACTGTTTTTT
CAWRVTGQENEKLFF
>TRBJ1-1|.|.|TRBV2
TGTGCCAGCAGCAGCCCGGGGGGGACTGAAGCTTTCTTT
CASSSPGGTEAFF
>TRBJ2-5|few|.|TRBV25-1
TGTGCCAGCAGTGATACGGGGGGCAGGGAGACCCAGTACTTC
CASSDTGGRETQYF
>TRBJ1-1|.|.|TRBV7-6
TGTGCCAGCAGCCCCTCCACTGAGAGCGCGTTAGGTGAAGCTTTCTTT
CASSPSTESALGEAFF
>TRBJ2-2|many|TRBD2|TRBV19
TGTGCCAGTAGAACTACTAGCGGGACAAGGGGGTTCACCGGGGAGCTGTTTTTT
CASRTTSGTRGFTGELFF
>TRBJ2-3|.|.|TRBV18
TGTGCCAGCTCACCCGGGGAGTTAGTGGATACGCAGTATTTT
CASSPGELVDTQYF
>TRBJ2-7|.|TRBD2|TRBV27
TGTGCCAGCAGTTCTAGCGGGATCAGGTTCCCCAAGTACTTC
CASSSSGIRFPKYF
>TRBJ1-3|.|.|TRBV14
TGTGCCAGCAGCCAGGACAGCTCTGGAAACACCATATATTTT
CASSQDSSGNTIYF
>TRBJ1-2|.|TRBD1|TRBV7-6
TGTGCCAGCAGCCCGGGACAGGCTAACTATGGCTACACCTTC
CASSPGQANYGYTF
>TRBJ2-7|once|.|TRBV7-9
TGTGCCAGCAGCCCAGGTTGGACCTACGAGCAGTACTTC
CASSPGWTYEQYF
>TRBJ2-1|.|.|TRBV7-2
TGTGCCAGCCGGTTGGCGGGAAGGCACAATGAGCAGTTCTTC
CASRLAGRHNEQFF
>TRBJ2-7|.|.|TRBV7-2
TGTGCCAGCAGCTTAGCCGTGGGGGCGGTACAGCAGTACTTC
CASSLAVGAVQQYF
>TRBJ2-5|.|TRBD2|TRBV12-5
TGTGCTAGTGGTTTGGACCAGTTTGGGCTAGCGGGAGAAGAGACCCAGTACTTC
CASGLDQFGLAGEETQYF
>TRBJ2-1|.|.|TRBV2
TGTGCCAGCAATCTTCAGGCCTACAATGAGCAGTTCTTC
CASNLQAYNEQFF
>TRBJ2-3|once|TRBD2|TRBV4-2
TGTGCCAGCAGCCAAGATTCTGCGGGGGTTAGCACAGATACGCAGTATTTT
CASSQDSAGVSTDTQYF
>TRBJ2-1|.|TRBD2|TRBV9
TGTGCCAGCAGCGTAGGTGGCGGGAGCTCCTACAATGAGCAGTTCTTC
CASSVGGGSSYNEQFF
>TRBJ2-1|once|.|TRBV4-1
TGCGCCAGCAGCCAAGGGGTGGCGCGAGGCTACAATGAGCAGTTCTTC
CASSQGVARGYNEQFF
>TRBJ2-2|once|.|TRBV19
TGTGCCAGTAGTATGGGAGGTAGCGGAGCCACCGGGGAGCTGTTTTTT
CASSMGGSGATGELFF
>TRBJ2-1|.|TRBD2|TRBV28
TGTGCCAGCAGTTTATCCACTAGCGGGAGGTTAAACAATGAGCAGTTCTTC
CASSLSTSGRLNNEQFF
>TRBJ1-2|.|TRBD1|TRBV28
TGTGCCAGCACCCTCCTGACAGGGGGTGACTATGGCTACACCTTC
CASTLLTGGDYGYTF